One and the same sample provided the 15 T cell receptor beta chains below, sequenced in a study of blood T cell repertoires in COVID-19. Using immunoSEQ multiplex PCR, the repertoire was profiled, and TCRdb retains in-frame clones only, with some absent. The sample shows 92,000 or so clones, about two thirds of them seen only once. The sample was peripheral blood. All receptors derive from a woman of 80 years or more with acute or convalescent COVID-19.

V gene TRBV19 combines with J gene TRBJ1-5; 8 nucleotides line up with TRBD1. Trimming took 6 bases from V and 4 from J; bases not matched to a gene: 5. The germline gives CDR1 LNHDA, CDR2 SQIVND (reference sequence). This CDR3 is 14 amino acids long. Here the CDR3 reads CASRYRDRNQPQHF. CDR3 DNA sequence: TGTGCCAGTAGGTACCGGGACAGGAATCAGCCCCAGCATTTT.

The V call is TRBV27, the J call TRBJ1-5; D may be TRBD1 (6 bases). Germline CDR1 is MNHEY and CDR2 is SMNVEV (reference sequence). This CDR3 contains 13 residues. With 3 bases removed from V and 6 bases from J, the gap between germline ends came to 9 bases. The CDR3 sequence is CASSFHRVQPQHF. The CDR3 coding sequence is TGTGCCAGCAGTTTCCACAGGGTTCAGCCCCAGCATTTT.

This clone was observed at least ten times. The chain has TRBV28 and TRBJ2-1, with D perhaps TRBD1 (5 bases). Germline V gene data show CDR1 as MDHEN and CDR2 as SYDVKM. This CDR3 contains 13 residues. Trimming took off 5 bases at V and 13 bases at J, with 18 bases between the two ends. This CDR3 is CASSKRRAMGQFF. The CDR3, as DNA: TGTGCCAGCAGTAAGCGCAGGGCCATGGGACAGTTCTTC.

The CDR3 sequence: CASSPEGAGGLLSGANVLTF. The CDR3 coding sequence is TGTGCCAGCAGCCCGGAGGGAGCGGGGGGCCTCCTCTCTGGGGCCAACGTCCTGACTTTC. The J gene is TRBJ2-6, the V gene TRBV2; 9 bases agree with TRBD2. The CDR3 covers 20 residues. Germline values: CDR1 SNHLY, CDR2 FYNNEI. V was clipped by 6 bases and J by 0 bases; unmatched bases: 15.

This chain uses TRBV30 with TRBJ1-4; possible D gene TRBD1, 6 bases. CDR3 size: 15 residues. CDR1 is GTSNPN, CDR2 SVGIG, per germline (reference sequence). Trimming removed 4 bases from V and 0 bases from J, with 12 bases in between. CDR3 DNA sequence: TGTGCCTGGAATCGACAGGCCGCAACTAATGAAAAACTGTTTTTT. It translates to CAWNRQAATNEKLFF.

The J gene is TRBJ1-2, the V gene TRBV28, with TRBD1 identical over 7 bases. The CDR3 is 14 residues long. With 5 bases clipped from V and 7 bases from J, the junction kept 10 bases outside the gene matches. CDR1 is MDHEN, CDR2 SYDVKM, per germline. The CDR3 bases are TGTGCCAGCAGTCGACAGGGACTGTCGCGTGGCTACACCTTC. Translated: CASSRQGLSRGYTF.

This chain joins TRBV5-4 and TRBJ2-2; no clear D gene. V was cut by 4 bases and J by 1 base, with 5 bases left in between. Germline assignment: CDR1 SGHNT and CDR2 YYREEE (reference sequence). The CDR3 contains 13 residues. In DNA, the CDR3 is TGTGCCAGCAGCCGACAGAACACCGGGGAGCTGTTTTTT. Amino acids: CASSRQNTGELFF.

V is TRBV3-1 (or the pseudogene TRBV3-2) and J is TRBJ2-2, with TRBD1 matching 8 bases. V gave up 1 base and J gave up 5 bases; unmatched junction bases: 3. Looked up from germline, CDR1 is LGHDT and CDR2 is YNNKEL (reference sequence). The CDR3 totals 15 residues. The CDR3 protein is CASSQGQGRTGELFF. CDR3 nucleotides: TGTGCCAGCAGCCAAGGACAGGGGAGGACCGGGGAGCTGTTTTTT.

J is TRBJ1-2 and V is TRBV4-3, with D perhaps TRBD1 (5 bases). CDR3 size: 13 residues. The germline V gene encodes CDR1 LGHNA and CDR2 YSLEER. V was cut by 1 base and J by 6 bases, with 9 bases left in between. The CDR3 DNA is TGCGCCAGCAGCCAAGTCCTCAGGGATGGCTACACCTTC. Translation gives CASSQVLRDGYTF.

This chain joins TRBV7-2 and TRBJ1-1; TRBD1 is a possible D gene (5 bases). Trimming took 3 bases from V and 5 from J, leaving 13 bases between them. Germline-derived CDR1 and CDR2 are SGHTA and FQGNSA. The CDR3 runs to 14 residues. The CDR3 region is CASSLDGGGTEAFF. In nucleotides, the CDR3 is TGTGCCAGCAGCTTGGATGGGGGAGGGACTGAAGCTTTCTTT.

The chain links TRBV7-9 to TRBJ1-1, with D possibly being TRBD1 (6 bases). CDR1 and CDR2 from the germline V gene are SEHNR and FQNEAQ (reference sequence). Trimming pared 4 bases from V and 6 bases from J, leaving 12 bases between. The CDR3 consists of 13 residues. The CDR3 protein is CASSCRGCAEAFF. Written as DNA, the CDR3 is TGTGCCAGCAGCTGCAGGGGTTGTGCTGAAGCTTTCTTT.

This rearrangement joins TRBV10-3 to TRBJ1-2, with 9 bases fitting TRBD1. Per germline, CDR1 ENHRY and CDR2 SYGVKD. V lost 0 bases and J lost 0; bases outside the gene matches: 5. The CDR3 is 17 amino acids. Here the CDR3 DNA reads TGTGCCATCAGTGAGTCGACAGGGGGTCAGGCTAACTATGGCTACACCTTC. Translated: CAISESTGGQANYGYTF.

The J gene is TRBJ1-5, the V gene TRBV19; a possible D gene is TRBD1 (5 bases). The germline gives CDR1 LNHDA, CDR2 SQIVND (reference sequence). CDR3 length equals 15 residues. V shed 7 bases and J shed 2 bases, with 15 bases lying between them. The chain's CDR3 is CASTITGGGNQPQHF. The CDR3 DNA reads as TGTGCCAGTACCATCACGGGAGGGGGCAATCAGCCCCAGCATTTT.

The table lists this clone with a few counts. The gene calls are TRBV30 and TRBJ1-3; 9 bases line up with TRBD1. The CDR3 totals 15 residues. The germline gives CDR1 GTSNPN, CDR2 SVGIG (reference sequence). J was trimmed by 4 bases and V by 3 bases; bases with no gene match: 7. DNA for the CDR3: TGTGCCTGGAGCTTACAGGGGGCGGGAGGAAACACCATATATTTT. It yields the protein CAWSLQGAGGNTIYF.

This chain links TRBV7-8 with TRBJ1-6; D is unresolved. The V end lost 2 bases, the J end lost 9 bases, and 11 bases lay between the germline ends. This CDR3 has 14 residues. Per the germline V gene, CDR1 is SGHVS and CDR2 is FQNEAQ. This CDR3 reads CASSLLGDRSPLHF. The CDR3 region has the DNA TGTGCCAGCAGCTTACTCGGGGATCGTTCACCCCTCCACTTT. Variable domain in full (rest from reference TRBV7-8 and TRBJ1-6): GAGVSQSPRYKVAKRGQDVALRCDPISGHVSLFWYQQALGQGPEFLTYFQNEAQLDKSGLPSDRFFAERPEGSVSTLKIQRTQQEDSAVYLCASSLLGDRSPLHFGNGTRLTVT.